This paragraph reports one T cell receptor (beta chain). MiXCR was run by TCRdb on the 5' RACE reads, yielding one entry per CDR3 protein. Altogether around 13,000 distinct CDR3 sequences are present, about 15% being singletons, with the ten largest covering more than 35%. This entry belongs to a study of spatial heterogeneity in lung cancer. Sample time point: sample taken at primary tumor resection. The authors sequenced whole RNA from tumor, nontumor lung or frozen PBMC without sorting. With 10 bases removed from V and 4 bases from J, the gap between germline ends came to 17 bases. CDR3 length: 14 residues. The germline V gene has CDR1 MNHEY and CDR2 SVGAGI.

This chain connects TRBV6-5 to TRBJ1-3; no clear D gene. This TCR was sampled from a male donor with early-stage non-small cell lung cancer. The sequenced sample was PBMCs, obtained at surgery. This CDR3 is CATRQRTIGNTIYF. CDR3 coding DNA: TGTGCCACCAGGCAACGGACGATCGGAAACACCATATATTTT.